This TCR beta chain is drawn from a study of shared clonotypes between healthy human individuals. Overall study findings and caveats: Represented diversity, genetic and exposure-history alike, was limited by few donors. A handful of donors showed sharing of 4.5% to 6% of naive CD4 clonotypes.

As for this clone: Antigen: not known.

Clones were sequenced by immunoSEQ multiplex PCR, and TCRdb holds only the in-frame ones, with some missing. The sample yields 2 million to 2.5 million clones, roughly 95% seen once. The CDR3 extends over 11 amino acids. Trimming took off 2 bases at V and 11 bases at J, with 9 bases between the two ends. Per germline, CDR1 MNHNS and CDR2 SASEGT. This clonotype was obtained from a man between 18 and 35 years old in good health. Sequenced: naive CD4+ T cells sorted from blood. Subset specified: CD45RA+ positively selected. V gene TRBV6-1 combines with J gene TRBJ1-1; D call uncertain. The CDR3 DNA sequence: TGTGCCAGCAGTGAACTGACACCTGCTTTCTTT. It encodes CASSELTPAFF.